This TCR beta chain was retrieved from a study of beta chain features in type 1 diabetes. Since all of the isolated RNA was reverse transcribed, expressed TCRB transcripts were what got sequenced. Naive, central memory and regulatory T cell samples came to a mean of approximately 3.6 million reads. Libraries were prepared by immunoSEQ multiplex PCR; TCRdb keeps only in-frame clonotypes and omits some of them. The sample includes fewer than 900,000 clones, about 17% of them seen just once. As concerns this clone: This same CDR3 is encoded by further DNA sequences in the sample.

This TCR was recovered from a young woman in good health. Specimen: naive CD4+ T cells from blood.

The DNA of the CDR3 is TGTGCCAGCTCACTTTCGAACACCGGGGAGCTGTTTTTT. This translates into CASSLSNTGELFF. This sequence joins TRBV18 and TRBJ2-2, with D uncertain. There are 13 residues in the CDR3. The ends were cut back, 4 bases at V and 0 bases at J, with 3 bases in the middle. Germline-derived CDR1 and CDR2 are KGHSH and LQKENI.